The clone carrying this TCR beta chain was detected only once. The source of the sample is a study of blood T cell repertoires in COVID-19. As for the study in general: PBMCs, B-cell-depleted T cells, or T cells were the source of the cDNA or gDNA that made up the material.

The CDR3 runs 14 residues. Germline V gene sequence: CDR1 SGHVS, CDR2 FQNEAQ. Trimming took off 3 bases at V and 1 base at J, with 10 bases between the two ends. The age range of participants was about 18 to 90 years, with residence in about 25 US areas. Recovered participants had two consecutive negative NP/OP PCR tests, healthcare professional clearance, or symptom resolution. Sequenced by immunoSEQ multiplex PCR; TCRdb stores in-frame clones only, minus some. The table lists some 380,000 clones, 87% of them singletons, with 1% to 1.5% in the top ten. This clonotype was sampled from a man aged 25-45 years who had recovered from COVID-19. The rearrangement joins TRBV7-8 to TRBJ2-7, with D possibly matching TRBD1 (5 bases). The sequencing sample was made of PBMCs or T cells enriched from blood (not recorded which). In DNA, the CDR3 is TGTGCCAGCAGCTTTCATCAGGGATCCTACGAGCAGTACTTC. This gives the protein CASSFHQGSYEQYF.